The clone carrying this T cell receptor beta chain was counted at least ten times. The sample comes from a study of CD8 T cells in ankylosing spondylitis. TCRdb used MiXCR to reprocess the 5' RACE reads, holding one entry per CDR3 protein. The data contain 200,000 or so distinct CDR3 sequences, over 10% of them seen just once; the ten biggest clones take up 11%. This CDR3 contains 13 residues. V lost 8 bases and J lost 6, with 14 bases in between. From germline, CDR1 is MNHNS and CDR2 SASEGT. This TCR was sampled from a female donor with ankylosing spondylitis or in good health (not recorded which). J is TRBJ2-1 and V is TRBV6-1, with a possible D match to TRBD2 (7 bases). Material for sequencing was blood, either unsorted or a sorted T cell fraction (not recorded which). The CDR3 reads CASGPGGLNEQFF. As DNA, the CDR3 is TGTGCCAGCGGACCCGGGGGGCTCAATGAGCAGTTCTTC.